The 24 T cell receptor beta chains in this list originate from one sample, sequenced in a study of shared clonotypes between healthy human individuals. Sequencing used immunoSEQ multiplex PCR; TCRdb keeps in-frame clones, though not all of them. Of approximately 1,500,000 clones detected, around 97% appear once; the ten largest clones hold approximately 1.2%. Sequencing used naive CD4+ T cells sorted from blood. Described subset: CD45RA+ positively selected. The receptors derive from a man younger than 45 in good health.

V is TRBV27 and J is TRBJ2-6; D gene ambiguous. V shed 6 bases and J shed 0 bases, with 15 bases lying between them. The germline V gene encodes CDR1 MNHEY and CDR2 SMNVEV (reference sequence). This CDR3 has 17 amino acids. The CDR3 sequence: CASSIMQASSGANVLTF. The CDR3 DNA reads TGTGCCAGCAGCATAATGCAGGCCTCCTCTGGGGCCAACGTCCTGACTTTC.

The chain employs TRBV6-1 and TRBJ1-4; D uncertain. Per germline, CDR1 MNHNS and CDR2 SASEGT. V dropped 4 bases and J dropped 7 bases, with 19 bases sitting between them. The CDR3 spans 16 residues. The CDR3 is CASSGPRGLRSEKLFF. Written as DNA, the CDR3 is TGTGCCAGCAGTGGACCCCGAGGACTGCGTTCTGAAAAACTGTTTTTT.

This chain connects TRBV7-2 to TRBJ2-3; 10 bases map to TRBD1. The CDR3 totals 15 residues. Germline loops: CDR1 SGHTA, CDR2 FQGNSA. The CDR3 sequence: CAGSRQGASTDTQYF. CDR3 DNA: TGTGCAGGGTCCCGACAGGGGGCGAGCACAGATACGCAGTATTTT.

The chain employs TRBV5-1 and TRBJ2-2, with 7 bases lining up with TRBD1. CDR1 and CDR2 from the germline V gene are SGHRS and YFSETQ. This CDR3 has 15 amino acids. V shed 3 bases, J shed 2 bases, and the junction held 4 bases outside the gene matches. This chain's CDR3 is CASSSQGPNTGELFF. For the CDR3, the DNA is TGCGCCAGCAGCTCACAGGGGCCTAACACCGGGGAGCTGTTTTTT.

J is TRBJ2-7 and V is TRBV7-2; 7 nucleotides align to TRBD2. CDR1 is SGHTA, CDR2 FQGNSA, per germline. The CDR3 is made up of 16 amino acids. Trimming removed 1 base from V and 4 bases from J; junction bases left unmatched: 10. CDR3 region: CASSLVPQRDRYEQYF. DNA for the CDR3: TGTGCCAGCAGCTTAGTCCCTCAGCGGGACCGATACGAGCAGTACTTC.

As regards this clone: The same CDR3 also results from other DNA sequences found in this sample. This rearrangement joins TRBV19 to TRBJ2-1; 11 bases map to TRBD2. The CDR3 length is 15 residues. In germline, CDR1 is LNHDA, CDR2 SQIVND (reference sequence). J gave up 9 bases and V 3 bases, and 7 bases lay outside the gene matches. The CDR3 sequence is CASSMLAGGPGEQFF. The CDR3 bases are TGTGCCAGTAGTATGTTAGCGGGAGGGCCGGGTGAGCAGTTCTTC.

This rearrangement joins TRBV7-2 to TRBJ2-3; D gene uncertain. This CDR3 comprises 15 residues. Per germline, CDR1 SGHTA and CDR2 FQGNSA. The V end was cut by 3 bases, the J end by 3 bases, with 13 bases between. CDR3 amino acids: CASSLSEPSTDTQYF. CDR3 in DNA: TGTGCCAGCAGCTTGTCGGAACCCTCAACAGATACGCAGTATTTT.

The V call is TRBV11-2, the J call TRBJ2-1; D remains unclear. There are 16 residues in the CDR3. Trimming took 1 base from V and 7 from J, leaving 17 bases between them. Germline CDR1 is SGHAT and CDR2 is FQNNGV. In nucleotides, the CDR3 is TGTGCCAGCAGCTTAGTATCCGGACGTCCTTATAATGAGCAGTTCTTC. Protein product: CASSLVSGRPYNEQFF.

The chain joins TRBV18 to TRBJ2-3, with 8 nucleotides matching TRBD2. V lost 5 bases to trimming and J lost 1 base; unmatched junction nucleotides: 8. CDR3 size: 16 residues. In germline, CDR1 is KGHSH, CDR2 LQKENI. CDR3 coding DNA: TGTGCCAGCTCAAACATCGCGCGGGGGGGCACAGATACGCAGTATTTT. The encoded protein is CASSNIARGGTDTQYF.

This clone was seen only once. The chain recombines TRBV27 with TRBJ2-5, with TRBD1 matching over 9 bases. This CDR3 comprises 14 residues. Germline V gene lookup returns CDR1 MNHEY and CDR2 SMNVEV (reference sequence). V lost 3 bases, J lost 5 bases, and 4 bases stayed unmatched. DNA for the CDR3: TGTGCCAGCAGTTTCGGACAGGGGATGGAGACCCAGTACTTC. Its translation is CASSFGQGMETQYF.

This sequence joins TRBV5-6 and TRBJ1-1, with a tentative D call TRBD1 (5 bases). CDR1 and CDR2 from the germline V gene are SGHDT and YYEEEE. V was trimmed by 4 bases and J by 0 bases, leaving 16 bases between them. CDR3 length: 16 residues. This CDR3 is CASSRWGGTMNTEAFF. Here the CDR3 DNA reads TGTGCCAGCAGCCGCTGGGGCGGTACGATGAACACTGAAGCTTTCTTT.

J is TRBJ2-3 and V is TRBV5-1; TRBD2 agrees at 7 bases. The V segment lost 0 bases and the J segment 3 bases; nucleotides outside the gene matches: 7. The V gene's germline CDR1 is SGHRS and CDR2 YFSETQ. This CDR3 contains 16 residues. The chain's CDR3 is CASSLAGLRSTDTQYF. Here the CDR3 DNA reads TGCGCCAGCAGCTTGGCGGGACTACGGAGTACAGATACGCAGTATTTT.

CDR3 sequence: CASSNRDRSYGYTF. DNA for the CDR3: TGTGCCAGTAGTAACCGGGACAGGAGTTATGGCTACACCTTC. The chain joins TRBV19 to TRBJ1-2; TRBD1 aligns across 8 bases. The V segment lost 4 bases and the J segment 5 bases; nucleotides outside the gene matches: 6. The CDR3 is made up of 14 amino acids. Germline V gene data show CDR1 as LNHDA and CDR2 as SQIVND (reference sequence). Using reference TRBV19 and TRBJ1-2 for the parts outside the CDR3, the full variable domain is DGGITQSPKYLFRKEGQNVTLSCEQNLNHDAMYWYRQDPGQGLRLIYYSQIVNDFQKGDIAEGYSVSREKKESFPLTVTSAQKNPTAFYLCASSNRDRSYGYTFGSGTRLTVV.

The V gene is TRBV5-4, the J gene TRBJ1-2; 8 positions match TRBD1. The CDR3 has 14 residues. Trimming took 4 bases from V and 4 from J; bases not matched to a gene: 6. Germline CDR1 is SGHNT and CDR2 is YYREEE (reference sequence). The CDR3 region is CASSAGQESYGYTF. The CDR3 region has the DNA TGTGCCAGCAGCGCGGGACAGGAAAGCTATGGCTACACCTTC.

The V call is TRBV11-1, the J call TRBJ2-2; D remains unclear. CDR1 and CDR2 from the germline V gene are SGHAT and FQDESV (reference sequence). Trimming stripped 1 base from V and 8 bases from J, with 8 bases between. The CDR3 extends over 13 amino acids. This CDR3 is CASSLVKGGELFF. In DNA form, the CDR3 reads TGTGCCAGCAGCTTAGTTAAAGGGGGGGAGCTGTTTTTT. Full variable domain (rest looked up from reference TRBV11-1 and TRBJ2-2): EAEVAQSPRYKITEKSQAVAFWCDPISGHATLYWYRQILGQGPELLVQFQDESVVDDSQLPKDRFSAERLKGVDSTLKIQPAELGDSAMYLCASSLVKGGELFFGEGSRLTVL.

The CDR3 bases are TGCGCCAGCAGTGACATCCGGGACAGAGACCAAGAGACCCAGTACTTC. Amino acid sequence: CASSDIRDRDQETQYF. The rearrangement joins TRBV10-1 to TRBJ2-5, with 7 bases lining up with TRBD1. Germline V lookup: CDR1 WNHNN, CDR2 SYGVQD (reference sequence). The CDR3 is made up of 16 amino acids. V was pared by 3 bases and J by 0 bases, with 7 bases of the junction left unmatched.

As for this clone: The same CDR3 can be traced to other DNA sequences in this sample. The rearrangement uses TRBV9 and TRBJ1-3; TRBD1 might be the D (5 bases). The CDR3 runs 15 residues. Germline CDR1 is SGDLS and CDR2 is YYNGEE. Trimming took 0 bases from V and 2 from J, leaving 9 bases between them. The DNA of the CDR3 is TGTGCCAGCAGCGTAGGGCCGGGGGCTGGAAACACCATATATTTT. Translated, it gives CASSVGPGAGNTIYF. Combining the CDR3 with reference TRBV9 and TRBJ1-3 gives the whole variable domain DSGVTQTPKHLITATGQRVTLRCSPRSGDLSVYWYQQSLDQGLQFLIQYYNGEERAKGNILERFSAQQFPDLHSELNLSSLELGDSALYFCASSVGPGAGNTIYFGEGSWLTVV.

The chain combines TRBV6-5 with TRBJ2-1; 11 nucleotides line up with TRBD2. There are 16 residues in the CDR3. J lost 6 bases, V lost 0 bases, and 4 bases had no gene match. Per germline, CDR1 MNHEY and CDR2 SVGAGI. CDR3 nucleotides: TGTGCCAGCAGTTACTCGGCTGGGACTAGCGGCAATGAGCAGTTCTTC. Protein product: CASSYSAGTSGNEQFF.

This sequence joins TRBV5-1 and TRBJ2-3; TRBD2 aligns across 10 bases. This CDR3 has 16 residues. From germline, CDR1 is SGHRS and CDR2 YFSETQ. The junction had 9 bases not matched to a gene; V was cut back by 0 bases and J by 8 bases. CDR3: CASSLDSGRARVTQYF. The CDR3, as DNA: TGCGCCAGCAGCTTGGACAGCGGGAGGGCCAGGGTTACGCAGTATTTT.

The rearrangement links TRBV15 to TRBJ1-4; D gene unclear. Germline V CDR1 and CDR2: LNHNV, YYDKDF (reference sequence). V lost 3 bases and J 8 bases, leaving 19 bases between the germline ends. The CDR3 covers 16 residues. This CDR3 reads CATSSSEGDPKEKLFF. In DNA, the CDR3 is TGTGCCACCAGCAGCTCCGAAGGAGACCCCAAAGAAAAACTGTTTTTT.

The chain carries TRBV18 and TRBJ1-2; TRBD1 might be the D (5 bases). Germline V gives CDR1 KGHSH, CDR2 LQKENI. CDR3 length: 15 amino acids. Trimming stripped 3 bases from V and 2 bases from J, with 13 bases between. The CDR3 reads CASSPRSGGNYGYTF. In nucleotides, the CDR3 is TGTGCCAGCTCACCTAGGAGCGGGGGGAACTATGGCTACACCTTC. The whole variable domain, filled in from reference TRBV18 and TRBJ1-2, reads NAGVMQNPRHLVRRRGQEARLRCSPMKGHSHVYWYRQLPEEGLKFMVYLQKENIIDESGMPKERFSAEFPKEGPSILRIQQVVRGDSAAYFCASSPRSGGNYGYTFGSGTRLTVV.

The rearrangement links TRBV10-1 to TRBJ2-4; D perhaps matches TRBD2 (5 bases). From germline, CDR1 is WNHNN and CDR2 SYGVQD (reference sequence). There are 15 residues in the CDR3. Deletions cut 0 bases from V and 4 bases from J, with 10 bases between. The CDR3 is CASSESSGPKNIQYF. As DNA, the CDR3 is TGCGCCAGCAGTGAGTCGAGCGGCCCTAAAAACATTCAGTACTTC.

In its sample, this clone was seen once. The genes are TRBV5-6 and TRBJ2-7; no firm D call. The CDR3 sequence is 15 residues long. Germline V gives CDR1 SGHDT, CDR2 YYEEEE. Deletions cut 0 bases from V and 3 bases from J, with 13 bases between. CDR3 DNA: TGTGCCAGCAGCTTGGGGTATTCGCGGAACTACGAGCAGTACTTC. Translated, it gives CASSLGYSRNYEQYF.

CDR3 in amino acids: CASSLDDGRGYEQFF. In DNA, the CDR3 is TGCGCCAGCAGCTTGGATGACGGGAGGGGCTATGAGCAGTTCTTC. This rearrangement joins TRBV5-1 to TRBJ2-1, with 8 bases matching TRBD2. The CDR3 length is 15 residues. Germline V gives CDR1 SGHRS, CDR2 YFSETQ. Germline trimming cut 0 bases from V and 8 bases from J; bases unmatched to any gene: 7.